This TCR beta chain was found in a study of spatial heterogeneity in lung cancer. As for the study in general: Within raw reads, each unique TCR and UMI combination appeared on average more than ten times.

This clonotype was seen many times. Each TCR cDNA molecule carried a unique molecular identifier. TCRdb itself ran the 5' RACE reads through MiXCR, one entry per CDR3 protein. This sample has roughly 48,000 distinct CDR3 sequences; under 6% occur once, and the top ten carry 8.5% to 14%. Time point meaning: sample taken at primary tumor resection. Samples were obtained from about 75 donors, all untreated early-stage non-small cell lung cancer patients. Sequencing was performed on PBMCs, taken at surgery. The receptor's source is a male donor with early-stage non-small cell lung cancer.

The chain's CDR3 is CASSQGQINQPQHF. CDR3 coding DNA: TGCGCCAGCAGCCAGGGACAAATAAATCAGCCCCAGCATTTT. This rearrangement joins TRBV4-1 to TRBJ1-5; TRBD1 might be the D (6 bases). Germline V CDR1 and CDR2: MGHRA, YSYEKL. This CDR3 region has 14 residues. Trimming stripped 3 bases from V and 4 bases from J, with 10 bases between.